This T cell receptor beta chain originates from a study of T cell repertoires in cytomegalovirus infection. Study results and limitations: HLA-C-restricted CMV-specific TCR beta clonotypes prevailed in the ex vivo response.

This clonotype was counted at least ten times. Its target is not known. TCRdb fed the reads into MiXCR, producing one record per CDR3 protein. The sample includes about 300,000 distinct CDR3 sequences, more than 20% seen only once; the top ten take over 11%. The germline gives CDR1 KGHDR, CDR2 SFDVKD. The CDR3 is made up of 15 amino acids. Trimming shortened V by 3 bases and J by 0 bases, and 11 bases separated the two germline ends. The rearrangement links TRBV24-1 to TRBJ2-7; D gene ambiguous. The source of this sequence is a human donor in good health (CMV status not recorded). Some clones in this sample may be carry-over from other donors' samples. Material: PBMCs. The DNA of the CDR3 is TGTGCCACCAGTGATGCTAGTCACCCCTCCTACGAGCAGTACTTC. Translation: CATSDASHPSYEQYF.